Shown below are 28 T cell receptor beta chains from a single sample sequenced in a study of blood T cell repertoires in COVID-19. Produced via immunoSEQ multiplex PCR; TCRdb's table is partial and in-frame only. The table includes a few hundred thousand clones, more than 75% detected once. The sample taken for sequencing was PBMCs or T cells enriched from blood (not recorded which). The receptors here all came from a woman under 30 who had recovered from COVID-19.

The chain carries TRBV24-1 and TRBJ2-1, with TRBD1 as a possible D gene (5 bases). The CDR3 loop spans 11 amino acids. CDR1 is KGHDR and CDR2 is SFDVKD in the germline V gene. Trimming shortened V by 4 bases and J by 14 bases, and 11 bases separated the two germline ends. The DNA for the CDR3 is TGTGCCACCAGTGACGCAGGGCCAAAGTTCTTC. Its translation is CATSDAGPKFF.

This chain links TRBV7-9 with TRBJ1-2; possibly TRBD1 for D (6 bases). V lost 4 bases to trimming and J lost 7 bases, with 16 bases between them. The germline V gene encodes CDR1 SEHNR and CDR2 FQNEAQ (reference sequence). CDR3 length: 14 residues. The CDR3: CASSSTGGAGGYTF. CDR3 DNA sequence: TGTGCCAGCAGCTCGACTGGGGGGGCCGGTGGCTACACCTTC.

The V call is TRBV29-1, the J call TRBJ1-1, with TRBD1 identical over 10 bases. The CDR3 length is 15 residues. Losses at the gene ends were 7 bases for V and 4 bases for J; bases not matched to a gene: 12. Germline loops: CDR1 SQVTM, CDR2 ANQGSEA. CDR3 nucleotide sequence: TGCAGCGGCAGCGGGACAGGGGCCCGGGGCACTGAAGCTTTCTTT. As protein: CSGSGTGARGTEAFF.

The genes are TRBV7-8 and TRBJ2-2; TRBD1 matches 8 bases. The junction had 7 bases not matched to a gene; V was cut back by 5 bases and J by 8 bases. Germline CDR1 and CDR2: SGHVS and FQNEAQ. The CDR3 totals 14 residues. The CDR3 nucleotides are TGTGCCAGCAGCGTCCTACAGGGGGAGGGGGAGCTGTTTTTT. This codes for CASSVLQGEGELFF. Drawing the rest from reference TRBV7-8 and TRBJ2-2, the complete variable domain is GAGVSQSPRYKVAKRGQDVALRCDPISGHVSLFWYQQALGQGPEFLTYFQNEAQLDKSGLPSDRFFAERPEGSVSTLKIQRTQQEDSAVYLCASSVLQGEGELFFGEGSRLTVL.

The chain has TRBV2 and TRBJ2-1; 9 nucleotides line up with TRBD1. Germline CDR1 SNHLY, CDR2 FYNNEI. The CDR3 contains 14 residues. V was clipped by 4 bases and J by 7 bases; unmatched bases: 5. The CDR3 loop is CASSGRTGVNEQFF. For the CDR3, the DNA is TGTGCCAGCAGTGGGAGGACAGGGGTAAATGAGCAGTTCTTC.

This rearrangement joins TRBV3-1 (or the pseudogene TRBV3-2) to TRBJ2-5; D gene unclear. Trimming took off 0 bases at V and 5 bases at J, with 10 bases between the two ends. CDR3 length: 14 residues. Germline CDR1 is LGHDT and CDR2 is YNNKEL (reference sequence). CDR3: CASSQEFGPETQYF. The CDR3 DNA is TGTGCCAGCAGCCAAGAGTTTGGCCCGGAGACCCAGTACTTC.

The CDR3 DNA sequence: TGTGCCAGCAGTTACTACCTGCGGGGGGGCTACACCTTC. Its translation: CASSYYLRGGYTF. The chain has TRBV6-2 or TRBV6-3 and TRBJ1-2, with D perhaps matching TRBD1 (5 bases). Germline assignment: CDR1 MNHEY and CDR2 SVGEGT. Trimming stripped 1 base from V and 8 bases from J, with 11 bases between. The CDR3 has 13 amino acids.

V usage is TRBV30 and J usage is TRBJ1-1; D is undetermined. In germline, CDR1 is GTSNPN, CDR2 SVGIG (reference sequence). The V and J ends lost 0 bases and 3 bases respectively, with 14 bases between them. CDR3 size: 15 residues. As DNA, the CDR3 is TGTGCCTGGAGTGTAATGAGCGGGTGGGACACTGAAGCTTTCTTT. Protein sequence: CAWSVMSGWDTEAFF.

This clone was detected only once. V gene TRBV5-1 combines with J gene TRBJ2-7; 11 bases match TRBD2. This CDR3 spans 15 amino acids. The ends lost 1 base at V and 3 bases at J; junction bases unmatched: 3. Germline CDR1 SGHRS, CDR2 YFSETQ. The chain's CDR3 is CASSLTSGGVYEQYF. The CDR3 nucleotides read TGCGCCAGCAGCTTGACTAGCGGGGGAGTCTACGAGCAGTACTTC.

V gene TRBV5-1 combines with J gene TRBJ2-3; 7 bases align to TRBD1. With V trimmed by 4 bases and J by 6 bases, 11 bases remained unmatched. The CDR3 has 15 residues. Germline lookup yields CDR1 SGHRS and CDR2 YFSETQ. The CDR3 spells CASSPWDSMTDTQYF. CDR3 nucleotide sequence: TGCGCCAGCAGCCCTTGGGACAGCATGACGGATACGCAGTATTTT.

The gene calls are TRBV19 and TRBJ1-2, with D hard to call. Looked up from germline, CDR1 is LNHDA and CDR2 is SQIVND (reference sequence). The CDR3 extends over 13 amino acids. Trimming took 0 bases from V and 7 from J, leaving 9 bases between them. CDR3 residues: CASSIEGLRGYTF. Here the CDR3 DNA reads TGTGCCAGTAGTATAGAAGGACTTCGTGGCTACACCTTC.

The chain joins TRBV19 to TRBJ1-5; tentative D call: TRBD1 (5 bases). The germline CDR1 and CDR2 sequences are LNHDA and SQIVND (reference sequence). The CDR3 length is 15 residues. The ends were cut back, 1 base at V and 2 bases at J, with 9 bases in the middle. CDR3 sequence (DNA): TGTGCCAGTAGTATAGGACAGCTGGGCAATCAGCCCCAGCATTTT. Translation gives CASSIGQLGNQPQHF.

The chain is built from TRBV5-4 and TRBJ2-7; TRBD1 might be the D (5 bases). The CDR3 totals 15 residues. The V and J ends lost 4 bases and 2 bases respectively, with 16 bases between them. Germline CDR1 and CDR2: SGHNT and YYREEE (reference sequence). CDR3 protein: CASSGSLQVPYEQYF. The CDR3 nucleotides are TGTGCCAGCAGCGGATCCTTACAGGTCCCCTACGAGCAGTACTTC.

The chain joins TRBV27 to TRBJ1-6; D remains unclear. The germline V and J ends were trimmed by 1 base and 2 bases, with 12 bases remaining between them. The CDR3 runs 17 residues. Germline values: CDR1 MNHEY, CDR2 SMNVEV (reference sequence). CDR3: CASSLYGDGTYNSPLHF. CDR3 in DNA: TGTGCCAGCAGTTTATACGGGGATGGAACCTATAATTCACCCCTCCACTTT.

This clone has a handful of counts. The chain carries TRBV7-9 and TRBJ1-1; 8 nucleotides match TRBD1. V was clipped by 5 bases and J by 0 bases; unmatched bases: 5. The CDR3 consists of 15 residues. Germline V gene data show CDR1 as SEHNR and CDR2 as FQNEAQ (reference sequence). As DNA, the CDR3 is TGTGCCAGCAGCCAAGGACAGGGCTTGAACACTGAAGCTTTCTTT. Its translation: CASSQGQGLNTEAFF. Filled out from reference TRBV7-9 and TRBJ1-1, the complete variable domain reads DTGVSQNPRHKITKRGQNVTFRCDPISEHNRLYWYRQTLGQGPEFLTYFQNEAQLEKSRLLSDRFSAERPKGSFSTLEIQRTEQGDSAMYLCASSQGQGLNTEAFFGQGTRLTVV.

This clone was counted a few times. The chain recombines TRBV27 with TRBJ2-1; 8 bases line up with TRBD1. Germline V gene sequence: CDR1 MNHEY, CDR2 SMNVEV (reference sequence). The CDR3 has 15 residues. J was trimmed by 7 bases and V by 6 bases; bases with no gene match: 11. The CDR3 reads CASSSRTGYRNEQFF. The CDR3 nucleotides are TGTGCCAGCAGCTCCCGGACAGGGTATAGAAATGAGCAGTTCTTC.

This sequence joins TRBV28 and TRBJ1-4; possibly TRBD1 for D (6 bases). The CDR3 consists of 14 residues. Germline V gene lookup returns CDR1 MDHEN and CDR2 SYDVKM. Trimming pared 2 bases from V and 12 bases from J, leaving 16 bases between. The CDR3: CASSLASGGRELFF. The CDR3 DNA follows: TGTGCCAGCAGTTTAGCTTCGGGGGGCAGGGAACTGTTTTTT. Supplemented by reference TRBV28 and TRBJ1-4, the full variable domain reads DVKVTQSSRYLVKRTGEKVFLECVQDMDHENMFWYRQDPGLGLRLIYFSYDVKMKEKGDIPEGYSVSREKKERFSLILESASTNQTSMYLCASSLASGGRELFFGSGTQLSVL.

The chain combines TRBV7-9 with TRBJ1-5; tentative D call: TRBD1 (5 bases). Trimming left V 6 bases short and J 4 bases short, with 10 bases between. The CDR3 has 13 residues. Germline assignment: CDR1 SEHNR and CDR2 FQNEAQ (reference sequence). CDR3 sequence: CASSQQENQPQHF. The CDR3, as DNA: TGTGCCAGCAGTCAACAGGAAAATCAGCCCCAGCATTTT.

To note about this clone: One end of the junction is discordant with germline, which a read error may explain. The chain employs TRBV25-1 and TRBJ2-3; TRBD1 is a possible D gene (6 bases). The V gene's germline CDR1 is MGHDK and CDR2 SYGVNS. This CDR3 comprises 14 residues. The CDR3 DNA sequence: TGTGCCAGCGGTGACAGGCCCAACACAGATACGCAGTATTTT. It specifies CASGDRPNTDTQYF.

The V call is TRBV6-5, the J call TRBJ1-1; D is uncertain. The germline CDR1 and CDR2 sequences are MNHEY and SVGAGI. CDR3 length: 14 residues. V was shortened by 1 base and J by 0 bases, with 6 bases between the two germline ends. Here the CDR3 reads CASSYLALNTEAFF. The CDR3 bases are TGTGCCAGCAGTTACTTAGCCCTGAACACTGAAGCTTTCTTT.

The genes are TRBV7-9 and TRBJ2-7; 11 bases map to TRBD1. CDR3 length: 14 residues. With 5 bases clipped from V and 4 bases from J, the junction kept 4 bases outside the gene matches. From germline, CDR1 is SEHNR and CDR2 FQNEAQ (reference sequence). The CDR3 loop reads CASSLRDRGYEQYF. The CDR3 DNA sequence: TGTGCCAGCAGCCTCCGGGACAGGGGGTACGAGCAGTACTTC.

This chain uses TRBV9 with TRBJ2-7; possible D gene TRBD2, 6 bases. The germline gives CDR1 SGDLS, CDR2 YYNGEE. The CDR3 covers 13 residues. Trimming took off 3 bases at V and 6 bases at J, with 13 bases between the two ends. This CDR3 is CASSATGGSEQYF. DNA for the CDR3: TGTGCCAGCAGCGCTACAGGAGGGAGCGAGCAGTACTTC.

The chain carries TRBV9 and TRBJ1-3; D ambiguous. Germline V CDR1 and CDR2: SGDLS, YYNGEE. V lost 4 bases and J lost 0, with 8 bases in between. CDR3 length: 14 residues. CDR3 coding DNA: TGTGCCAGCAGCCCGGAGAGCTCTGGAAACACCATATATTTT. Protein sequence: CASSPESSGNTIYF.

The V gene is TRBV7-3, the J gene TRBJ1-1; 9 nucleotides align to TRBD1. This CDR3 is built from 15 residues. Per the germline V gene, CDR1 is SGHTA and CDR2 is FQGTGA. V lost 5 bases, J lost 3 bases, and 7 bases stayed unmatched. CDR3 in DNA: TGTGCCAGCAGCCCCAACAGGGGGCTTGACACTGAAGCTTTCTTT. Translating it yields CASSPNRGLDTEAFF.

The CDR3 nucleotides read TGTGCCAGCAGGACTAACCCACTTTCCCGCGAGCAGTACTTC. This sequence encodes CASRTNPLSREQYF. The chain couples TRBV7-8 to TRBJ2-7; TRBD2 might be the D (5 bases). Germline loops: CDR1 SGHVS, CDR2 FQNEAQ. V was pared by 6 bases and J by 6 bases, with 18 bases between. The CDR3 is 14 amino acids.

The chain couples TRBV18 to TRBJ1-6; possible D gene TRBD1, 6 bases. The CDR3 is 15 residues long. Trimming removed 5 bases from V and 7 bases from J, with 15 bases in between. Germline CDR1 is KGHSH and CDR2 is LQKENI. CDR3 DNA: TGTGCCAGCTCATCCTCAGGGGAGGGAAATTCACCCCTCCACTTT. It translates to CASSSSGEGNSPLHF.

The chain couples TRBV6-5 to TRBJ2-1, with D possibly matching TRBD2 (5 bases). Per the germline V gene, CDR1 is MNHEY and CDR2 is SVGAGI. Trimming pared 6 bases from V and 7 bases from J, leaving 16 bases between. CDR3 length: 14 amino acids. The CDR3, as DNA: TGTGCCAGCAGACAACTGACACCGGGGAATGAGCAGTTCTTC. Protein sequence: CASRQLTPGNEQFF.

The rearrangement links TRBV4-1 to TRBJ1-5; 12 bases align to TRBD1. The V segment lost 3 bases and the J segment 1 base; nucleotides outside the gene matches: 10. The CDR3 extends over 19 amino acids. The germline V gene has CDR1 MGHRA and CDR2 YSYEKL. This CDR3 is CASSQRFGTGGVSNQPQHF. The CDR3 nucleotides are TGCGCCAGCAGCCAGAGATTCGGGACAGGGGGCGTGAGCAATCAGCCCCAGCATTTT.